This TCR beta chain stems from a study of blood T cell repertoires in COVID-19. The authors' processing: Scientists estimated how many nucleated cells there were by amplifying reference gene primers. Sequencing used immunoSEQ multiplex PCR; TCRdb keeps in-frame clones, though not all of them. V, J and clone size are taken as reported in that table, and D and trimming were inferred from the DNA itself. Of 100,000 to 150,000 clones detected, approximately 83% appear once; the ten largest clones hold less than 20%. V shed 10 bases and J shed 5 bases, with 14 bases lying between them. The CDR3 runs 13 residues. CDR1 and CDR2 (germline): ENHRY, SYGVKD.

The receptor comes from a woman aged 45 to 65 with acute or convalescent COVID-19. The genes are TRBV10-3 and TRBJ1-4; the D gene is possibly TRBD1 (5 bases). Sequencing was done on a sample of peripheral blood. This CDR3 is CATSGTRNEKLFF. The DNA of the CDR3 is TGTGCCACCTCCGGGACTAGGAATGAAAAACTGTTTTTT.